The 15 T cell receptor beta chains reported below all come from one sample, sequenced in a study of identifying expanded T cells in peripheral blood (dated by TCRdb to between 2018 and 2021). The library was obtained by the immunoSEQ multiplex PCR assay. TCRdb re-hosts the immuneACCESS table, in-frame sequences only. Its copies lack some clones; in the studies checked, an unresolved V gene accounts for under half of them, and the cause for the rest is not known. The sample table holds about 78,000 clones, of which roughly 86% were seen once. The ten top clones hold approximately 20% of the sample. Sequenced input: blood. The source of these receptors is a person aged 18 to 75 in good health.

The chain recombines TRBV18 with TRBJ1-3, with D possibly matching TRBD1 (5 bases). V was clipped by 0 bases and J by 3 bases, with 12 bases between them. Germline V gene data show CDR1 as KGHSH and CDR2 as LQKENI. CDR3 size: 16 residues. DNA of the CDR3: TGTGCCAGCTCACCACCGGAGGGGCCGGGTGGAAACACCATATATTTT. Its translation is CASSPPEGPGGNTIYF.

The chain carries TRBV7-9 and TRBJ1-3, with a tentative D call TRBD1 (6 bases). In germline, CDR1 is SEHNR, CDR2 FQNEAQ (reference sequence). Trimming removed 5 bases from V and 0 bases from J, with 11 bases in between. This CDR3 comprises 15 residues. The CDR3 DNA sequence: TGTGCCAGCAGCCCTTGGACAGTCTCTGGAAACACCATATATTTT. This translates into CASSPWTVSGNTIYF.

The V call is TRBV11-1, the J call TRBJ1-5; TRBD1 might be the D (6 bases). CDR3 size: 16 residues. CDR1 and CDR2 from the germline V gene are SGHAT and FQDESV (reference sequence). The V end was cut by 5 bases, the J end by 5 bases, with 19 bases between. The CDR3 nucleotides read TGTGCCAGCAGCCCGAACGGGCAGGGGCCCGATCAGCCCCAGCATTTT. Translated: CASSPNGQGPDQPQHF.

This chain links TRBV2 with TRBJ2-7, with D tentatively TRBD1 or TRBD2 (5 bases each). This CDR3 is built from 15 residues. Germline V lookup: CDR1 SNHLY, CDR2 FYNNEI. Trimming shortened V by 7 bases and J by 0 bases, and 16 bases separated the two germline ends. In DNA form, the CDR3 reads TGTGCCAGCATCGGGACCCTCTCTAGCTCCTACGAGCAGTACTTC. Its translation is CASIGTLSSSYEQYF.

The chain uses TRBV19 and TRBJ2-7; D possibly uses TRBD1 or TRBD2 (5 bases each). Per the germline V gene, CDR1 is LNHDA and CDR2 is SQIVND (reference sequence). The V end lost 5 bases, the J end lost 9 bases, and 23 bases lay between the germline ends. The CDR3 has 15 residues. For the CDR3, the DNA is TGTGCCAGTAGTGCTTCCGGGACCCTGATGTGGGGGCAGTACTTC. Protein product: CASSASGTLMWGQYF.

The rearrangement uses TRBV28 and TRBJ1-5, with a tentative D call TRBD1 (5 bases). The CDR3 totals 15 residues. V gave up 3 bases and J gave up 5 bases, with 14 bases separating them. CDR1 MDHEN and CDR2 SYDVKM come from the germline V gene. DNA of the CDR3: TGTGCCAGCAGTTTCAGAGCAGGGAGGGATCAGCCCCAGCATTTT. Its translation is CASSFRAGRDQPQHF.

The chain uses TRBV27 and TRBJ1-1; possible D gene TRBD1, 6 bases. Per germline, CDR1 MNHEY and CDR2 SMNVEV (reference sequence). V was cut by 3 bases and J by 11 bases, with 13 bases left in between. This CDR3 is 12 amino acids long. The CDR3 DNA follows: TGTGCCAGCAGTTTCGAAGGGGGGCTTGCTTTCTTT. Its translation: CASSFEGGLAFF.

The rearrangement joins TRBV7-2 to TRBJ2-1; TRBD1 agrees at 8 bases. The V segment lost 0 bases and the J segment 4 bases; nucleotides outside the gene matches: 5. Germline CDR1 SGHTA, CDR2 FQGNSA. CDR3 length: 16 residues. CDR3 sequence reads: CASSLAAGGSYNEQFF. DNA of the CDR3: TGTGCCAGCAGCTTAGCAGCAGGGGGCTCATACAATGAGCAGTTCTTC.

The J gene is TRBJ2-1, the V gene TRBV19; 8 nucleotides line up with TRBD1. Trimming cost V 4 bases and J 6 bases; bases outside gene matches: 8. The CDR3 totals 15 residues. Germline V gene data show CDR1 as LNHDA and CDR2 as SQIVND (reference sequence). CDR3 DNA sequence: TGTGCCAGTAGTACGTCGGACAGGGCAGGCAATGAGCAGTTCTTC. This gives the protein CASSTSDRAGNEQFF.

The gene calls are TRBV15 and TRBJ1-3; D remains ambiguous. The V end lost 0 bases, the J end lost 2 bases, and 8 bases lay between the germline ends. The CDR3 covers 15 residues. Germline-derived CDR1 and CDR2 are LNHNV and YYDKDF (reference sequence). CDR3 nucleotide sequence: TGTGCCACCAGCAGAGATCGCGGGGCTGGAAACACCATATATTTT. Translated: CATSRDRGAGNTIYF. Full variable domain (outside the CDR3, taken from reference TRBV15 and TRBJ1-3): DAMVIQNPRYQVTQFGKPVTLSCSQTLNHNVMYWYQQKSSQAPKLLFHYYDKDFNNEADTPDNFQSRRPNTSFCFLDIRSPGLGDTAMYLCATSRDRGAGNTIYFGEGSWLTVV.

V is TRBV7-3 and J is TRBJ1-1; D is unresolved. The CDR3 loop spans 12 amino acids. V was shortened by 3 bases and J by 4 bases, with 6 bases between the two germline ends. Per germline, CDR1 SGHTA and CDR2 FQGTGA. The CDR3 region is CASSFGITEAFF. The CDR3 DNA reads as TGTGCCAGCAGCTTTGGGATCACTGAAGCTTTCTTT.

The gene calls are TRBV10-3 and TRBJ2-7; 8 nucleotides agree with TRBD1. Germline CDR1 and CDR2: ENHRY and SYGVKD. Trimming took 4 bases from V and 1 from J; bases not matched to a gene: 3. The CDR3 is 14 residues long. CDR3 loop: CAISVDRGSYEQYF. The CDR3 nucleotides are TGTGCCATCAGTGTAGACAGGGGTTCCTACGAGCAGTACTTC.

The rearrangement links TRBV6-5 to TRBJ1-1; D may be TRBD1 (6 bases). CDR3 length: 14 residues. Germline V gene data show CDR1 as MNHEY and CDR2 as SVGAGI. With 6 bases removed from V and 0 bases from J, the gap between germline ends came to 11 bases. The CDR3 nucleotides are TGTGCCAGCAGCCGCGACAGGATGAACACTGAAGCTTTCTTT. Translation: CASSRDRMNTEAFF.

The V gene is TRBV11-3, the J gene TRBJ2-3; 8 nucleotides match TRBD2. This CDR3 contains 16 residues. Trimming at V came to 1 base and at J to 9 bases, leaving 12 bases not matched to a gene. CDR1 and CDR2 (germline): SGHNT, YENEEA. The CDR3, as DNA: TGTGCCAGCAGCTTAGCGGGAGGGCCCCGGACGCCGACGCAGTATTTT. Amino acids: CASSLAGGPRTPTQYF.

The chain uses TRBV6-5 and TRBJ1-3, with D possibly matching TRBD1 (6 bases). The CDR3 extends over 13 amino acids. Germline lookup yields CDR1 MNHEY and CDR2 SVGAGI. Trimming pared 5 bases from V and 1 base from J, leaving 6 bases between. CDR3 region: CASSQGSGNTIYF. The CDR3 region has the DNA TGTGCCAGCAGTCAGGGGTCTGGAAACACCATATATTTT.